This record concerns one T cell receptor (beta chain) sequence. These data belong to a study of control samples from healthy donors and cancer patients. The CDR3 is 13 residues long. The ends were cut back, 5 bases at V and 5 bases at J, with 13 bases in the middle. The germline V gene encodes CDR1 SGHRS and CDR2 YFSETQ. Generated by immunoSEQ multiplex PCR, the TCRdb table keeps only in-frame clones and is missing some. This sample has roughly 150,000 clones, with 88% found just once. The TCR originated in a man between 18 and 29 years old in good health. The chain links TRBV5-1 to TRBJ1-1; D call uncertain. The sample taken for sequencing was blood. This CDR3 reads CASRVGIGTEAFF. The CDR3 DNA follows: TGCGCCAGCAGGGTGGGTATAGGGACTGAAGCTTTCTTT.